This TCR beta chain was observed in a study of cytomegalovirus exposure and HLA in healthy donors listed by TCRdb under 2017. Describing the broader study: An earlier analysis of roughly 630 of the donors reported approximately 300 Gb of sequence data and roughly 100 million unique TCR beta sequences from about 200 million T cells. All discovery cohort repertoires had been generated using a single sequencing platform. An early release that covered approximately 600 HLA-typed donors contained approximately 290 gigabases of sequencing data and around 80 million unique TCR sequences. Typing coverage differed by locus: A, B, C, DRB1 and DQB1 were typed in about 620-630 donors, DQA1 in roughly 500, DPA1 in some 610, and DPB1 in 400 to 490. Alongside the repertoire data, information on donor age, sex, ethnicity and CMV serostatus was compiled. An earlier analysis of some 500 of the donors used high-throughput TCR beta sequencing to judge whether each TCR beta V gene segment behaved as functional or pseudogenic. Rather than using new phenotypic data, the later analysis identified candidate immune exposures from TCR beta sequences and from how often those sequences occurred across donors. A later analysis re-examined previously published TCR beta repertoires from more than 650 donors and added high-resolution HLA genotyping to investigate patterns of TCR occurrence. The T cell repertoires of several hundred subjects were profiled by immunosequencing and related to cytomegalovirus serostatus. Of the 398 genotyped donors, 65% to 90% fell in the genetic ancestry cluster associated with self-reported Caucasian donors. The study aimed to test whether signatures of past pathogen exposure could be identified by cataloging public T cell receptors. To predict cytomegalovirus infection status, the study brought together high-throughput TCR immunosequencing, statistical association of individual TCRs with disease status, and machine learning. Besides the first cohort of 550 to 750 subjects, a separate validation cohort made up of roughly 130 different subjects was used. A handful of DR-DQ haplotypes were handled as single units for association and clustering because linkage in the cohort was strong. Across under 500 genotyped donors of the cohort, an average of about 240,000 unique TCR beta nucleotide sequences per donor were sequenced, and 15% to 20% of those sequences were non-productive. Both class I and class II loci were covered by HLA typing, at four-digit resolution. A later genetic analysis used genome-wide SNP genotypes for about three fifths of the 666 donors, treating that subset as a discovery cohort. What the authors observed across the whole study: Most TCR sequences were observed very rarely across donors, whereas some public TCRs were present in many individuals. The sequencing pipeline was judged likely to have produced a cluster of highly shared sequence variants as a technical artifact. In this cohort, only TCR beta chains were sequenced, and detectable features were limited by the absence of alpha or paired-chain data. Correlated functional status among segregating V segments might be attributable to linkage disequilibrium, but an unknown experimental factor could not be ruled out. The authors suggested that the approach could potentially be extended to other disease states and immunological phenotypes. In a later analysis, 16,951 TCR beta sequences were associated with specific HLA alleles at a false discovery rate of 0.05. In a later analysis, HLA-associated TCR beta chains showed more clonal expansion and lower generation probabilities than non-associated chains that were equally common. According to a later analysis, parvovirus B19, influenza, CMV and Epstein-Barr virus appeared linked to several top co-occurrence clusters. Some 15 rarely observed V segments, including chromosome 9 orphons, were excluded from the earlier analysis of a few hundred of the donors because counts were too low. Some IMGT-functional V segments, including TRBV6-2 and TRBV6-3, could not be told apart with the 87-base-pair reads, so those segments were excluded. An earlier analysis of approximately 530 of the donors showed that most TCR beta V segments appeared in productive rearrangements either about 90% or about 30% of the time, which broadly matched IMGT annotations. The classifier was reported to diagnose cytomegalovirus status with high specificity and sensitivity in both the original and validation cohorts. HLA typing was unavailable for some donors at each locus, so association tests used only the typed subset. Most CMV-associated TCR beta chains appeared to be HLA-restricted in a later analysis, and the HLA associations seemed to be driven largely by CMV exposure. In a later genetic analysis, a missense DCLRE1C variant was associated with V-gene and J-gene trimming of TCR beta chains, and the association was replicated in an independent cohort. A later genetic analysis reported fewer N-insertions in productive TCRs among donors in an Asian-associated ancestry cluster than the roughly 620-donor mean. Assigning TCR associations to individual alleles was difficult when HLA alleles, especially DR and DQ, strongly co-occurred. A total of 164 TCR beta chains were listed by the study as associated with cytomegalovirus. CMV serostatus was the only immune exposure information available for the cohort. A further reported finding was that TCR beta sequences accurately predicted the HLA-A and HLA-B alleles for most subjects in the first cohort. In vitro tests confirmed that three of the cytomegalovirus-associated TCR beta chains recognize cytomegalovirus antigens. A later analysis found that TCR association rates varied across HLA loci, with DRB1 alleles showing the most associated TCRs and HLA-C alleles the fewest. Presence/absence analyses assumed roughly uniform sequencing depth across donors, an assumption that may not hold.

Points on this clone: Which antigen it targets is not known. No qualities accompany the bases; no much larger clone lies one base away.

The cohort consisted of 650 to 700 healthy bone marrow donors. At the time of sampling, every cohort member was nominally healthy, though immune exposures that went unrecorded were likely present. The donor tested CMV seropositive and was one of the 289 seropositive cohort members. Each donor provided a peripheral blood sample, and peripheral blood mononuclear cells were used for TCR beta sequencing. Genomic DNA was extracted from the blood cell samples with the Qiagen DNeasy Blood Extraction Kit. Libraries were built with the immunoSEQ multiplex PCR assay. A mixture of 60 forward primers for TCR Vbeta segments and 13 reverse primers for TCR Jbeta segments was used in the multiplex PCR. The CDR3 region of rearranged TCR beta genes was amplified from genomic DNA with a multiplex PCR assay. The Illumina HiSeq System was used to sequence the amplified TCR beta libraries as 87-base-pair reads. From the authors' description of their analysis: A later analysis tallied approximately 87 million unique TCR beta chains across the approximately 670 repertoires, and about 10 million of those chains were shared by two or more donors. A nearest-neighbor algorithm error-corrected the raw reads and collapsed the reads into unique sequences, merging closely related sequences to remove PCR and sequencing errors. V, D and J gene segments were assigned by aligning CDR3 sequences to IMGT reference sequences. Each retained sequence needed at least a six-nucleotide match to both a V gene segment and a J gene segment. Rearrangements were called productive when the CDR3 lacked stop codons and stayed in frame with V and J; all others were non-productive. Following IMGT convention, CDR3 was defined as the stretch from the second conserved V-encoded cysteine up to the conserved J-encoded phenylalanine. Sequences without an unambiguous match to a single V gene segment were excluded from the earlier analysis of approximately 560 of the donors. In an earlier analysis of approximately 590 of the donors, a V segment was called functional when productive rearrangements were above 56.7%, and segregating when the standard deviation between donors exceeded 5%. A statistical classification framework was built to diagnose cytomegalovirus status from the catalog of TCR beta chain sequences. V and J gene assignment, in a later analysis, came from comparing TCR nucleotide sequences with IMGT/GENE-DB human TR gene sequences. A later analysis assigned CDR3 sequences and most-parsimonious VDJ recombination scenarios with the TCRdist pipeline. In a later analysis, each TCR beta chain was defined by its CDR3 amino acid sequence together with its V-gene family, and reads lacking a unique V-gene family were excluded. To address suspected cross-contamination and a sequencing artifact, a later analysis removed a few hundred highly shared, low-generation-probability nucleotide sequences. A later analysis calculated a clonal expansion index for each public chain from normalized within-repertoire ranks of inferred template counts. A later analysis computed generation probabilities with a VDJ recombination model fitted to out-of-frame rearrangements, and checked the results against IGoR. In a later analysis, hypergeometric tests were used to score TCR-TCR, TCR-HLA and TCR-CMV co-occurrence, with a repertoire-size bias correction applied to TCR pairs. False discovery rates were estimated in a later analysis by permuting HLA or CMV assignments 20 times. A later analysis grouped co-occurring TCRs with DBSCAN, adding TCRdist sequence similarity when clustering within HLA-allele-positive subsets. Co-occurrence clustering excluded repertoires with fewer than 30,000 or more than 120,000 public chains, plus five with anomalous nucleotide sharing. TCRdb holds this immuneACCESS table with in-frame rearrangements only. Some clones are missing; in checked studies, unresolved V genes explain under half, and the rest has no known cause. D and trimming come from the DNA, and the V and J calls and clone size come from that table. The sample profile shows 180,000 or so clones; around 78% of them were found once. The ten largest account for approximately 2.1% of the sample.

From the germline V gene, CDR1 is LGHNA and CDR2 is YSLEER. Trimming accounts for 0 bases at V and 4 bases at J, while the number of junction bases matched to no gene is 8. The cysteine opens and the phenylalanine closes a CDR3 of 16 amino acids. The DNA shown is the 48-base CDR3, in frame from base 1. The sequencing input was PBMCs. Rearrangement joined TRBV4-3 to TRBJ1-2, with 7 bases in between that match TRBD1. The clonotype was recovered from a woman aged 25 to 39 in good health and CMV-seropositive. The sequenced DNA: TGCGCCAGCAGCCAAGACCCGGGACAGCCCCTCTATGGCTACACCTTC. Translated, this is CASSQDPGQPLYGYTF.